This is a list of T cell receptor beta chains from one sample in a study of vaccination and CD4 T cells after COVID-19. For these TCRs, the target antigens are not known. In TCRdb, the PCR reads were re-called with MiXCR into one record per CDR3 protein. The repertoire has more than 3,000 distinct CDR3 sequences, over 20% of them found once; the top ten carry less than 20%. The sequencing here drew on CD4+ T cells from blood, cultured in vitro, taken after SARS-CoV-2 vaccination. The receptors were sampled from a human donor who had recovered from COVID-19. Each CDR3 is given with its conserved first and last residue. The order of the fields is V gene, D gene, clone size, J gene, CDR3 protein, CDR3 DNA. The D gene is left open where the match is weak. Some rows mark clone size as missing; the rest say once, few, many or name a class of expanded clone.

>TRBV19|TRBD1|NA|TRBJ1-2
CASSPRRTGGPWSYGYTF
TGTGCCAGTAGCCCAAGGAGGACAGGGGGCCCGTGGAGCTATGGCTACACCTTC
>TRBV20-1|NA|few|TRBJ1-2
CSLQRGNYGYTF
TGCAGTCTTCAACGGGGTAACTATGGCTACACCTTC
>TRBV19|TRBD1|NA|TRBJ1-6
CASSTRTGINSPLHF
TGTGCCAGTAGTACCCGGACAGGGATCAATTCACCCCTCCACTTT
>TRBV5-4|NA|few|TRBJ2-7
CASSLGRASGKQYF
TGTGCCAGCAGCTTGGGACGGGCTTCAGGAAAGCAGTACTTC
>TRBV6-1|NA|medium-sized|TRBJ1-1
CASSQRTGNTEAFF
TGTGCCAGCAGTCAGAGGACGGGAAACACTGAAGCTTTCTTT
>TRBV28|NA|medium-sized|TRBJ2-7
CASSPPGDKAYEQYF
TGTGCCAGCAGCCCCCCCGGGGACAAGGCCTACGAGCAGTACTTC
>TRBV10-3|TRBD1|NA|TRBJ1-1
CAISAQGGGYTEAFF
TGTGCCATCAGTGCACAGGGGGGAGGGTACACTGAAGCTTTCTTT
>TRBV5-1|NA|NA|TRBJ2-7
CASSLGGTATYEQYF
TGCGCCAGCAGCTTGGGCGGGACCGCAACCTACGAGCAGTACTTC
>TRBV4-1|NA|NA|TRBJ1-5
CASSQGHLTNQPQHF
TGCGCCAGCAGCCAAGGCCACCTCACCAATCAGCCCCAGCATTTT
>TRBV20-1|NA|few|TRBJ1-1
CSAPLGVVGTEAFF
TGCAGTGCCCCCTTGGGAGTGGTTGGAACTGAAGCTTTCTTT
>TRBV20-1|NA|NA|TRBJ1-2
CSARDSRDYGYTF
TGCAGTGCTAGAGACAGCCGGGACTATGGCTACACCTTC
>TRBV7-2|NA|medium-sized|TRBJ1-5
CASSWPGYGVGQPQHF
TGTGCCAGCAGCTGGCCCGGTTATGGGGTCGGTCAGCCCCAGCATTTT
>TRBV25-1|TRBD2|few|TRBJ2-7
CASSGRGGNYEQYF
TGTGCCAGCAGTGGCCGGGGAGGGAACTACGAGCAGTACTTC
>TRBV28|NA|NA|TRBJ1-5
CASSLPTSGHQPQHF
TGTGCCAGCAGTTTGCCCACGTCAGGGCATCAGCCCCAGCATTTT
>TRBV29-1|TRBD1|NA|TRBJ2-7
CSVGVGTGGYEQYF
TGCAGCGTTGGGGTAGGGACAGGGGGCTACGAGCAGTACTTC
>TRBV7-9|NA|NA|TRBJ2-1
CASSRGTQSAEQFF
TGTGCCAGCAGTAGGGGCACCCAGTCGGCTGAGCAGTTCTTC
>TRBV4-2|TRBD1|few|TRBJ2-7
CASSQDVRTGTVYEQYF
TGTGCCAGCAGCCAAGATGTACGGACAGGGACCGTGTACGAGCAGTACTTC
>TRBV20-1|TRBD1|NA|TRBJ1-2
CSARDTGGKGYTF
TGTAGTGCCCGAGATACAGGGGGAAAAGGCTACACCTTC
>TRBV6-1|TRBD1|large|TRBJ1-5
CASSEGGTGVPKAQHF
TGTGCCAGCAGTGAAGGGGGGACAGGGGTACCCAAGGCCCAGCATTTT
>TRBV15|TRBD1|NA|TRBJ1-1
CATSRARRDSSFVNTEAFF
TGTGCCACCAGCAGAGCCCGCCGGGACAGTAGTTTCGTGAACACTGAAGCTTTCTTT
>TRBV7-8|NA|few|TRBJ1-2
CASSLGAAANYGYTF
TGTGCCAGCAGCTTAGGGGCAGCAGCTAACTATGGCTACACCTTC
>TRBV7-2|NA|NA|TRBJ1-1
CASTPRYGFRDTEAFF
TGTGCCAGCACCCCGAGATATGGGTTTAGGGACACTGAAGCTTTCTTT
>TRBV6-4|NA|few|TRBJ2-7
CASSGPTTVVEQYF
TGTGCCAGCAGTGGCCCCACGACAGTGGTCGAGCAGTACTTC
>TRBV20-1|NA|few|TRBJ2-2
CSVGTGVGTGELFF
TGCAGTGTAGGGACGGGGGTAGGCACCGGGGAGCTGTTTTTT
>TRBV7-2|NA|NA|TRBJ1-3
CASSSSLLTGSGNTIYF
TGTGCCAGCAGCTCATCCCTCTTGACAGGCTCTGGAAACACCATATATTTT
>TRBV7-9|TRBD1|few|TRBJ1-6
CASRGTGGSSYNSPLHF
TGTGCCAGCAGGGGGACAGGGGGGAGCTCCTATAATTCACCCCTCCACTTT
>TRBV28|TRBD1|large|TRBJ2-7
CASSHGTGREQYF
TGTGCCAGCAGTCACGGGACAGGGCGAGAGCAGTACTTC
>TRBV29-1|NA|NA|TRBJ1-2
CSVHVSANYGYTF
TGCAGCGTTCACGTCTCCGCTAACTATGGCTACACCTTC
>TRBV7-9|NA|NA|TRBJ1-2
CASSLPAELYGYTF
TGTGCCAGCAGCTTACCTGCGGAGTTATATGGCTACACCTTC
>TRBV7-3|NA|few|TRBJ2-6
CASSPLSGANVLTF
TGTGCCAGCAGCCCCCTCTCTGGGGCCAACGTCCTGACTTTC
>TRBV5-6|NA|NA|TRBJ1-2
CASSIAPEGGYTF
TGTGCCAGCAGCATCGCTCCGGAGGGGGGCTACACCTTC
>TRBV7-3|NA|NA|TRBJ1-1
CASSPHLSTEAFF
TGTGCCAGCAGCCCCCATCTATCCACTGAAGCTTTCTTT
>TRBV4-1|NA|few|TRBJ1-2
CASSRGPGANYGYTF
TGCGCCAGCAGCAGAGGCCCAGGGGCTAACTATGGCTACACCTTC
>TRBV12-3/TRBV12-4|NA|few|TRBJ1-6
CASTLGAYNSPLHF
TGTGCCAGCACCCTAGGGGCCTATAATTCACCCCTCCACTTT
>TRBV6-2/TRBV6-3|TRBD1|NA|TRBJ2-1
CASSSQTGHNEQFF
TGTGCCAGCAGTTCCCAGACAGGGCACAATGAGCAGTTCTTC
>TRBV6-1|NA|medium-sized|TRBJ1-2
CASREGGVNYGYTF
TGTGCCAGCAGGGAAGGGGGTGTTAACTATGGCTACACCTTC
>TRBV20-1|NA|few|TRBJ1-2
CHGAGGYGYTF
TGCCACGGAGCGGGCGGTTATGGCTACACCTTC
>TRBV27|NA|NA|TRBJ1-5
CASSPGRAEGILGNQPQHF
TGTGCCAGCAGTCCGGGTCGTGCCGAGGGGATACTTGGTAATCAGCCCCAGCATTTT
>TRBV10-3|TRBD1|few|TRBJ1-2
CAISAGGWGGYTF
TGTGCCATCAGTGCAGGGGGCTGGGGAGGCTACACCTTC
>TRBV19|NA|large|TRBJ1-2
CMGGHRYGYTF
TGCATGGGAGGGCATCGGTATGGCTACACCTTC
>TRBV6-5|NA|NA|TRBJ1-2
CASSYGPYGYTF
TGTGCCAGCAGTTATGGTCCCTATGGCTACACCTTC
>TRBV7-6|NA|few|TRBJ2-3
CASSSTDRFTTQYF
TGTGCCAGCAGCTCCACTGACAGGTTTACTACGCAGTATTTT
>TRBV7-2|NA|few|TRBJ1-1
CASSFSLGENTEAFF
TGTGCCAGCAGCTTCTCGCTGGGGGAGAACACTGAAGCTTTCTTT
>TRBV9|TRBD1|NA|TRBJ2-7
CASSVSAGTGPNEQYF
TGTGCCAGCAGCGTAAGCGCCGGGACAGGGCCCAACGAGCAGTACTTC
>TRBV28|NA|few|TRBJ1-2
CASSLRSGNLYGYTF
TGTGCCAGCAGTCTACGATCGGGGAATCTCTATGGCTACACCTTC
>TRBV7-2|NA|few|TRBJ1-2
CASTLEPEGVGGYTF
TGTGCCAGCACTTTAGAGCCGGAGGGAGTTGGGGGCTACACCTTC
>TRBV20-1|NA|medium-sized|TRBJ2-5
CSARGQGGWGKETQYF
TGCAGTGCTAGAGGACAGGGAGGATGGGGGAAAGAGACCCAGTACTTC
>TRBV24-1|NA|NA|TRBJ2-1
CATSSLPYNEQFF
TGTGCCACCAGTTCACTCCCGTACAATGAGCAGTTCTTC
>TRBV6-2/TRBV6-3|TRBD2|NA|TRBJ2-1
CASSRGGAPLLYNEQFF
TGTGCCAGCAGCCGGGGGGGGGCACCATTACTATACAATGAGCAGTTCTTC
>TRBV11-1|NA|large|TRBJ1-1
CASSPRNTEAFF
TGTGCCAGCAGCCCCAGGAACACTGAAGCTTTCTTT
>TRBV7-3|NA|medium-sized|TRBJ2-7
CASSLMGGESYEQYF
TGTGCCAGCAGCTTAATGGGGGGAGAATCCTACGAGCAGTACTTC